The rows below give T cell receptor beta chains drawn from one sample of a study of blood T cell repertoires in COVID-19. TCRdb keeps only in-frame clones here, not all; method: immunoSEQ multiplex PCR. Among some 400,000 clones listed, approximately 89% were seen once. Sequenced input: PBMCs or T cells enriched from blood (not recorded which). These receptors originate from a woman in her thirties who had recovered from COVID-19. Each CDR3 is given with its conserved first and last residue. D genes are given only for firm matches. A clone size is listed for some rows: how often the clone was seen (once, few, many), or a class if it is expanded.

clone_size	v_call	j_call	d_call	cdr3_length	cdr3_aa	cdr3_nt
NA	TRBV18	TRBJ1-2	NA	14	CASSGQGSYYGYTF	TGTGCCAGCTCGGGTCAGGGGAGTTACTATGGCTACACCTTC
NA	TRBV27	TRBJ2-1	TRBD2	15	CASSLSTSGGAEQFF	TGTGCCAGCAGTTTATCGACTAGCGGGGGGGCTGAGCAGTTCTTC
NA	TRBV18	TRBJ2-7	TRBD1	14	CASSPGQGSYEQYF	TGTGCCAGCTCACCGGGACAGGGCTCCTACGAGCAGTACTTC
NA	TRBV4-2	TRBJ1-3	TRBD1	15	CASSQEQGAVYTIYF	TGTGCCAGCAGCCAAGAACAGGGGGCGGTGTACACCATATATTTT
NA	TRBV6-5	TRBJ1-1	NA	14	CASSFQRGDTEAFF	TGTGCCAGCAGTTTCCAGCGGGGGGACACTGAAGCTTTCTTT
once	TRBV6-1	TRBJ1-1	NA	15	CASSEWYGENTEAFF	TGTGCCAGCAGTGAATGGTATGGAGAAAACACTGAAGCTTTCTTT
NA	TRBV18	TRBJ1-1	NA	15	CASSLGGTGNTEAFF	TGTGCCAGCTCACTCGGCGGGACGGGGAACACTGAAGCTTTCTTT
NA	TRBV7-2	TRBJ2-7	TRBD2	16	CASSLGAGASTYEQYF	TGTGCCAGCAGCTTAGGAGCGGGGGCCTCCACCTACGAGCAGTACTTC
NA	TRBV3-1/TRBV3-2	TRBJ1-1	NA	16	CASSQGRGELNTEAFF	TGTGCCAGCAGCCAAGGCAGGGGCGAGTTGAACACTGAAGCTTTCTTT
NA	TRBV6-5	TRBJ1-2	NA	14	CASSYSRGIDGYTF	TGTGCCAGCAGTTACTCGCGAGGGATTGATGGCTACACCTTC
NA	TRBV7-9	TRBJ1-2	NA	13	CASSPRGGRGYTF	TGTGCCAGCAGCCCTAGAGGAGGGCGAGGCTACACCTTC
NA	TRBV24-1	TRBJ1-1	NA	15	CATCSLTDMNTEAFF	TGTGCCACCTGTTCCTTGACGGACATGAACACTGAAGCTTTCTTT
NA	TRBV18	TRBJ2-7	TRBD2	15	CASSPTSASSYEQYF	TGTGCCAGCTCACCAACTAGCGCTAGCTCCTACGAGCAGTACTTC
once	TRBV4-1	TRBJ2-7	NA	14	CASSRVGVSYEQYF	TGCGCCAGCAGCCGCGTCGGGGTCTCCTACGAGCAGTACTTC
NA	TRBV4-2	TRBJ1-2	TRBD1	15	CASSPPPGTGGGYTF	TGTGCCAGCAGCCCACCTCCCGGGACAGGGGGTGGCTACACCTTC
NA	TRBV15	TRBJ1-5	NA	15	CATRKGQNSNQPQHF	TGTGCCACCAGAAAAGGACAGAATAGCAATCAGCCCCAGCATTTT
NA	TRBV9	TRBJ2-3	NA	13	CASSTGNTDTQYF	TGTGCCAGCAGCACCGGGAACACAGATACGCAGTATTTT
NA	TRBV5-4	TRBJ2-2	TRBD2	16	CASSLEAGGVTGELFF	TGTGCCAGCAGTTTGGAGGCGGGAGGAGTTACCGGGGAGCTGTTTTTT
NA	TRBV6-5	TRBJ1-1	TRBD1	14	CASRGQGAGTEAFF	TGTGCCAGCAGGGGGCAGGGGGCCGGCACTGAAGCTTTCTTT
NA	TRBV11-2	TRBJ1-2	NA	14	CASSSVGAFYGYTF	TGTGCCAGCAGCTCAGTAGGGGCTTTCTATGGCTACACCTTC